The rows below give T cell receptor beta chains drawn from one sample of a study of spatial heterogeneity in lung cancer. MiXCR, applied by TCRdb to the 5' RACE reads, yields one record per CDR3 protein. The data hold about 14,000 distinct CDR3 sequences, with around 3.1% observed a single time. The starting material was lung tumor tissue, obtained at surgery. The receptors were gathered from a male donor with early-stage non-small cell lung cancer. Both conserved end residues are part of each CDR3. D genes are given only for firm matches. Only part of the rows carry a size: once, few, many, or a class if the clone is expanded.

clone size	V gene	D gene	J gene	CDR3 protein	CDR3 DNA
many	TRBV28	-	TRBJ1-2	CASSLDPKTGSGYTF	TGTGCCAGCAGTTTAGATCCCAAGACAGGATCGGGCTACACCTTC
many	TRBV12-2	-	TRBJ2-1	CASRNIQGRSYNEQFF	TGTGCAAGTCGCAACATCCAGGGGAGGTCCTACAATGAGCAGTTCTTC
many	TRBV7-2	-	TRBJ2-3	CASSLDGTLDTQYF	TGTGCCAGCAGCTTAGATGGGACTTTAGATACGCAGTATTTT
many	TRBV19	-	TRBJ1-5	CASSPADQPQHF	TGTGCCAGTAGTCCGGCGGATCAGCCCCAGCATTTT
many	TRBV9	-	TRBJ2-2	CASSVAILAGELFF	TGTGCCAGCAGCGTAGCTATCCTAGCCGGGGAGCTGTTTTTT
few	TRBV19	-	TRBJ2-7	CASTRGQLYEQYF	TGTGCCAGTACTAGAGGACAGCTATACGAGCAGTACTTC
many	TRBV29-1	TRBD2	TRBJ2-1	CSVGGQTSGYNEQFF	TGCAGCGTCGGGGGTCAGACTAGCGGCTACAATGAGCAGTTCTTC
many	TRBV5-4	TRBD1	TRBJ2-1	CASSSGQGLVDEQFF	TGTGCCAGCAGCTCTGGACAGGGCCTGGTCGATGAGCAGTTCTTC
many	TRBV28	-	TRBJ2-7	CASSPRGAGPSYEQYF	TGTGCCAGCAGCCCGAGGGGCGCGGGGCCGAGCTACGAGCAGTACTTC
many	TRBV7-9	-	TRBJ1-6	CASSLDNSPLHF	TGTGCCAGCAGCTTAGATAATTCACCCCTCCACTTT
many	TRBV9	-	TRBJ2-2	CASSVEPGAQTGELFF	TGTGCCAGCAGCGTAGAACCGGGGGCGCAGACCGGGGAGCTGTTTTTT
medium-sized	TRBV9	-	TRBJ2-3	CASSVGPGVTTDTQYF	TGTGCCAGCAGCGTAGGTCCGGGGGTGACGACAGATACGCAGTATTTT
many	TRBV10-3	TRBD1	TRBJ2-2	CAIPREDRASTGELFF	TGTGCCATCCCGAGGGAGGACAGGGCCAGCACCGGGGAGCTGTTTTTT
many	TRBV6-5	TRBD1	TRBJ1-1	CASRPTGGEAFF	TGTGCCAGCAGACCCACAGGGGGTGAAGCTTTCTTT
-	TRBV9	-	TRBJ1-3	CASSIDMSSGNTIYF	TGTGCCAGCAGCATAGATATGAGCTCTGGAAACACCATATATTTT
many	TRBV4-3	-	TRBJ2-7	CASSQVRRGEQYF	TGCGCCAGCAGCCAGGTACGACGGGGAGAGCAGTACTTC
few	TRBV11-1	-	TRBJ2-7	CASGLWGEQYF	TGTGCCAGCGGTCTCTGGGGCGAGCAGTACTTC
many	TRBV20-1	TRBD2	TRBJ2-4	CSKAGRTKNIQYF	TGCAGTAAAGCGGGGAGGACCAAAAACATTCAGTACTTC
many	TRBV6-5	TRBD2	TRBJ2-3	CASSTVGGGTDTQYF	TGTGCCAGCAGTACAGTCGGGGGGGGCACAGATACGCAGTATTTT
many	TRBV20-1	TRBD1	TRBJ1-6	CSARDLRGRRSPLHF	TGCAGTGCTAGAGATCTGAGGGGGCGCCGATCACCCCTCCACTTT
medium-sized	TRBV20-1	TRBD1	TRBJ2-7	CSATGTDSSYEQYF	TGCAGTGCAACCGGGACAGACAGCTCCTACGAGCAGTACTTC
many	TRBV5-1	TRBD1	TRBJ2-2	CASSRDSTNTGELFF	TGCGCCAGCAGCCGGGACAGCACAAACACCGGGGAGCTGTTTTTT
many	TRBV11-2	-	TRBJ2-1	CASSLQQAYYNEQFF	TGTGCCAGCAGCTTACAACAGGCTTACTACAATGAGCAGTTCTTC
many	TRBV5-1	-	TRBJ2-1	CASSLDGSSYNEQFF	TGCGCCAGCAGCTTGGACGGGAGCTCCTACAATGAGCAGTTCTTC
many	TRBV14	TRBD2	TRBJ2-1	CASRPGGYNEQFF	TGTGCCAGCAGACCGGGGGGCTACAATGAGCAGTTCTTC
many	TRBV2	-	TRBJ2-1	CASSGGLAVGDEQFF	TGTGCCAGCAGTGGGGGGCTAGCGGTGGGCGATGAGCAGTTCTTC
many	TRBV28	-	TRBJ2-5	CASSLGRMYQETQYF	TGTGCCAGCAGTTTGGGACGGATGTACCAAGAGACCCAGTACTTC
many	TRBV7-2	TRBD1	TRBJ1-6	CASSLTGTGVSPLHF	TGTGCCAGCAGCTTGACCGGGACAGGGGTTTCACCCCTCCACTTT
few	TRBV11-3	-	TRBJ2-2	CASSPPGAGAGELFF	TGTGCCAGCAGCCCCCCGGGGGCGGGCGCCGGGGAGCTGTTTTTT
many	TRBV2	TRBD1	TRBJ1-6	CASSQDRGESYNSPLHF	TGTGCCAGCAGTCAGGACAGGGGAGAATCCTATAATTCACCCCTCCACTTT
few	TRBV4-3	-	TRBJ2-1	CASSQAGLSGEQFF	TGCGCCAGCAGCCAAGCGGGGCTGAGTGGTGAGCAGTTCTTC
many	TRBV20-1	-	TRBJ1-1	CSARDRGTLTEAFF	TGCAGTGCTAGAGATCGAGGGACACTCACTGAAGCTTTCTTT
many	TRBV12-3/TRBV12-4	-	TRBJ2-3	CASSSWTDTDTQYF	TGTGCCAGCAGTTCCTGGACAGACACAGATACGCAGTATTTT
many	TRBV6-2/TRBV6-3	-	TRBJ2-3	CASSYSNTDTQYF	TGTGCCAGCAGTTACTCGAATACGGATACGCAGTATTTT
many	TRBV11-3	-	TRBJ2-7	CASSRAIYEQYF	TGTGCCAGCAGCCGAGCCATCTACGAGCAGTACTTC
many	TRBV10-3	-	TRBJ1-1	CAINGQMNTEAFF	TGTGCCATCAATGGCCAAATGAACACTGAAGCTTTCTTT
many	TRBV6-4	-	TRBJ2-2	CASTPSPGTGELFF	TGTGCCAGCACCCCAAGCCCTGGCACCGGGGAGCTGTTTTTT
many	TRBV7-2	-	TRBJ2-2	CASSLARQNTGELFF	TGTGCCAGCAGCTTAGCCAGACAGAACACCGGGGAGCTGTTTTTT
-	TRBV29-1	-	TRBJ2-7	CSVGGPLYREVYEQYF	TGCAGCGTCGGGGGTCCCCTATACAGGGAGGTCTACGAGCAGTACTTC
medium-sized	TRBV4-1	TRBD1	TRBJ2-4	CASSQDRGTGTVVKNIQYF	TGCGCCAGCAGCCAAGATCGGGGGACAGGGACGGTGGTCAAAAACATTCAGTACTTC
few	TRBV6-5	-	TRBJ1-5	CAVGSNQPQHF	TGTGCTGTCGGGAGCAATCAGCCCCAGCATTTT
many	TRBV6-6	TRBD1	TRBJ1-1	CASINGQGLFAEAFF	TGTGCCAGCATTAACGGACAGGGTCTTTTTGCTGAAGCTTTCTTT
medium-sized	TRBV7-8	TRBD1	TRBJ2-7	CASSPAGGWDYEQYF	TGTGCCAGCAGCCCAGCAGGGGGTTGGGACTACGAGCAGTACTTC
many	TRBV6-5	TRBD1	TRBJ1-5	CASRRTGDNQPQHF	TGTGCCAGCAGACGGACAGGGGACAATCAGCCCCAGCATTTT
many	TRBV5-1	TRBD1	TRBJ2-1	CASSLGAGGGRSNEQFF	TGCGCCAGCAGCTTGGGGGCAGGGGGCGGAAGAAGTAATGAGCAGTTCTTC
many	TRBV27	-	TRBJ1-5	CASSFAPSSNQPQHF	TGTGCCAGCAGTTTCGCCCCTTCTAGCAATCAGCCCCAGCATTTT
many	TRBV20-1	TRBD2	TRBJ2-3	CSARDPWTSGPQDTQYF	TGCAGTGCTAGAGATCCTTGGACTAGCGGCCCCCAAGATACGCAGTATTTT
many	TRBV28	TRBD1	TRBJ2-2	CASSLGQGGNTGELFF	TGTGCCAGCAGTCTTGGACAGGGGGGGAACACCGGGGAGCTGTTTTTT
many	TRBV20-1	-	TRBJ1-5	CSARDSSNQPQHF	TGCAGTGCTAGGGACAGCAGCAATCAGCCCCAGCATTTT
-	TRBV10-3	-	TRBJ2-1	CAISPSVGGRDEQFF	TGTGCCATCAGTCCTAGCGTGGGGGGGCGGGATGAGCAGTTCTTC
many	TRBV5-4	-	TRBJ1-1	CASSQQGYYGPEAFF	TGTGCCAGCAGCCAGCAGGGCTACTATGGCCCTGAAGCTTTCTTT